The 5 T cell receptor beta chains reported below all come from one sample, sequenced in a study of memory CD4+ T cells and cytomegalovirus serostatus. TCRdb's copy holds only in-frame clones and misses some; the assay was immunoSEQ multiplex PCR. The table records 40,000 to 55,000 clones, about 80% of them present only once. The sort gate was single viable CD3+CD4+CD8-CD45RO+ cells for memory CD4+ T cells. The sequenced sample consisted of memory CD4+ T cells from blood. These receptor sequences come from an adult in good health and CMV-seropositive.

This sequence joins TRBV27 and TRBJ2-3, with 15 bases matching TRBD2. Per germline, CDR1 MNHEY and CDR2 SMNVEV (reference sequence). The CDR3 spans 15 residues. Unmatched junction bases numbered 11, after V lost 5 bases and J lost 14 bases. CDR3 in DNA: TGTGCCAGCAGTCCCCTTCGGACTAGCGGGAGGGTGGGGTATTTT. This codes for CASSPLRTSGRVGYF.

The rearrangement uses TRBV7-8 and TRBJ2-7; TRBD2 aligns across 7 bases. The CDR3 is made up of 13 amino acids. Germline trimming cut 6 bases from V and 3 bases from J; bases unmatched to any gene: 5. The germline gives CDR1 SGHVS, CDR2 FQNEAQ. CDR3 sequence (DNA): TGTGCCAGCAGTAACGGGGGGATCTACGAGCAGTACTTC. Its protein is CASSNGGIYEQYF.

The chain carries TRBV7-3 and TRBJ1-1; D gene ambiguous. The V and J ends lost 3 bases and 8 bases respectively, with 13 bases between them. Germline assignment: CDR1 SGHTA and CDR2 FQGTGA. The CDR3 loop spans 13 amino acids. For the CDR3, the DNA is TGTGCCAGCAGCTTCAACCGGGAAGAAGAAGCTTTCTTT. Protein: CASSFNREEEAFF.

The chain joins TRBV11-3 to TRBJ2-5; 13 nucleotides match TRBD2. Looked up from germline, CDR1 is SGHNT and CDR2 is YENEEA. V dropped 5 bases and J dropped 9; count of bases not matched to a gene: 9. The CDR3 is 15 residues long. CDR3 sequence: CASSRTGLAGDPQYF. The DNA of the CDR3 is TGTGCCAGCAGCCGTACCGGACTAGCGGGAGATCCCCAGTACTTC.

The chain has TRBV6-5 and TRBJ1-2; 11 nucleotides align to TRBD1. The CDR3 extends over 14 amino acids. Germline V gene lookup returns CDR1 MNHEY and CDR2 SVGAGI. J lost 2 bases, V lost 6 bases, and 2 bases had no gene match. The DNA of the CDR3 is TGTGCCAGCAGGGGGACAGGGGGAAACTATGGCTACACCTTC. Residues: CASRGTGGNYGYTF.